These 10 T cell receptor beta chains originate from one sample sequenced in a study of neoadjuvant nivolumab and ipilimumab in lung cancer. The method was immunoSEQ multiplex PCR; TCRdb's version includes in-frame clones alone and lacks a portion of them. The sample consists of 30,000 to 35,000 clones, roughly 90% of them appearing once. The sequencing here drew on peripheral blood, taken after neoadjuvant nivolumab, alone or with ipilimumab, at or shortly before surgery. Receptors were obtained from an adult with non-small cell lung cancer.

The chain uses TRBV2 and TRBJ1-5; 7 bases are a match to TRBD1. Germline V gene data show CDR1 as SNHLY and CDR2 as FYNNEI. With V trimmed by 6 bases and J by 0 bases, 2 bases remained unmatched. This CDR3 region has 14 residues. The CDR3 DNA is TGTGCCAGCAGGCGACAGGGTAGCAATCAGCCCCAGCATTTT. Translation gives CASRRQGSNQPQHF.

The chain couples TRBV10-1 to TRBJ2-3, with 8 bases matching TRBD1. From germline, CDR1 is WNHNN and CDR2 SYGVQD (reference sequence). The CDR3 contains 15 residues. With V trimmed by 3 bases and J by 7 bases, 9 bases remained unmatched. The CDR3 sequence: CASSEWTGIRNTQYF. DNA for the CDR3: TGCGCCAGCAGTGAATGGACAGGGATAAGAAATACGCAGTATTTT.

This chain uses TRBV11-2 with TRBJ2-7; 13 bases are a match to TRBD2. Trimming at V came to 1 base and at J to 0 bases, leaving 6 bases not matched to a gene. CDR3 size: 18 residues. In germline, CDR1 is SGHAT, CDR2 FQNNGV. The CDR3 loop is CASSLGKLAGGSSYEQYF. The CDR3 DNA reads TGTGCCAGCAGCTTAGGTAAACTAGCGGGAGGGAGCTCCTACGAGCAGTACTTC.

This clone is a singleton in its sample. This rearrangement joins TRBV7-9 to TRBJ2-3; D is possibly TRBD2 (6 bases). Germline V gives CDR1 SEHNR, CDR2 FQNEAQ (reference sequence). The CDR3 length is 14 residues. The V and J ends lost 4 bases and 3 bases respectively, with 11 bases between them. The CDR3 sequence is CASSSWRDTDTQYF. In nucleotides, the CDR3 is TGTGCCAGCAGCTCCTGGCGGGATACAGATACGCAGTATTTT.

V and J are TRBV5-8 and TRBJ2-3; no firm D call. The V gene lost 1 base and the J gene lost 2 bases, with 8 bases spanning the gap. The germline V gene has CDR1 SGHTS and CDR2 YDEGEE. The length of the CDR3 is 14 residues. The CDR3 is CASSLSPFTDTQYF. The CDR3 DNA reads as TGTGCCAGCAGCTTGTCGCCCTTCACAGATACGCAGTATTTT. The full variable domain, completed using reference TRBV5-8 and TRBJ2-3, is EAGVTQSPTHLIKTRGQQATLRCSPISGHTSVYWYQQALGLGLQFLLWYDEGEERNRGNFPPRFSGRQFPNYSSELNVNALELEDSALYLCASSLSPFTDTQYFGPGTRLTVL.

The chain is built from TRBV18 and TRBJ2-1, with D perhaps being TRBD1 or TRBD2 (5 bases each). This CDR3 has 14 amino acids. Germline V gives CDR1 KGHSH, CDR2 LQKENI. Deletions cut 0 bases from V and 6 bases from J, with 9 bases between. The CDR3 spells CASSPPSGLNEQFF. The CDR3 DNA reads TGTGCCAGCTCACCACCTTCGGGGCTCAATGAGCAGTTCTTC.

The chain links TRBV4-1 to TRBJ2-1; unclear D gene. The germline V and J ends were trimmed by 0 bases and 4 bases, with 10 bases remaining between them. Germline lookup yields CDR1 MGHRA and CDR2 YSYEKL. The CDR3 spans 15 residues. This CDR3 is CASSQDHNSYNEQFF. CDR3 in DNA: TGCGCCAGCAGCCAAGATCACAACTCTTACAATGAGCAGTTCTTC.

This rearrangement joins TRBV29-1 to TRBJ2-6; maybe TRBD1 (5 bases). Germline V gives CDR1 SQVTM, CDR2 ANQGSEA. The CDR3 extends over 14 amino acids. V lost 7 bases and J 0 bases, leaving 10 bases between the germline ends. CDR3 nucleotides: TGCAGCGCCCGCGACAGCTCTGGGGCCAACGTCCTGACTTTC. As protein: CSARDSSGANVLTF.

DNA for the CDR3: TGTGCCAGCAGCCGTACCTTACAGGAGGCTAATGAAAAACTGTTTTTT. Its protein is CASSRTLQEANEKLFF. J is TRBJ1-4 and V is TRBV5-4; possible D gene TRBD1, 5 bases. The CDR3 has 16 amino acids. Germline CDR1 SGHNT, CDR2 YYREEE (reference sequence). V was pared by 4 bases and J by 3 bases, with 16 bases between.

This sequence joins TRBV7-9 and TRBJ2-1; perhaps TRBD1 as D (5 bases). This CDR3 has 16 residues. Trimming took 1 base from V and 6 from J, leaving 16 bases between them. The V gene's germline CDR1 is SEHNR and CDR2 FQNEAQ (reference sequence). The CDR3, as DNA: TGTGCCAGCAGCTTAGAGGCAGGGATGTTTTTCAATGAGCAGTTCTTC. This codes for CASSLEAGMFFNEQFF.